These 22 T cell receptor beta chains were all obtained from the same sample, sequenced in a study of PD-1 blockade in classical Hodgkin lymphoma. Brentuximab vedotin exposure varied among the patients, all of whom had relapsed after autologous stem cell transplantation. Profiled with immunoSEQ multiplex PCR; TCRdb holds only in-frame clones, not every one. Of around 35,000 clones listed, around 88% were seen once; the top ten hold about 7.8%. The material sequenced was peripheral blood mononuclear cells (PBMCs), taken before the second cycle of nivolumab. These receptors were taken from a human donor with classical Hodgkin lymphoma.

The V and J genes are TRBV13 and TRBJ2-5; D is possibly TRBD1 (6 bases). The CDR3 is 15 residues long. Deletions cut 1 base from V and 5 bases from J, with 14 bases between. CDR1 is PRHDT, CDR2 FYEKMQ, per germline (reference sequence). The CDR3, as DNA: TGTGCCAGCAGCTTAGATGGGGGCACGGATGAGACCCAGTACTTC. This codes for CASSLDGGTDETQYF.

This clone occurred once. Written as DNA, the CDR3 is TGCGCCAGCAGCCCTGTCTCCGGGACCCTCCCCGGGGATACGCAGTATTTT. It is translated as CASSPVSGTLPGDTQYF. The rearrangement uses TRBV5-1 and TRBJ2-3; possibly TRBD1 or TRBD2 for D (5 bases each). The CDR3 loop spans 17 amino acids. The ends were cut back, 4 bases at V and 6 bases at J, with 24 bases in the middle. In germline, CDR1 is SGHRS, CDR2 YFSETQ. Full variable domain (outside the CDR3, taken from reference TRBV5-1 and TRBJ2-3): KAGVTQTPRYLIKTRGQQVTLSCSPISGHRSVSWYQQTPGQGLQFLFEYFSETQRNKGNFPGRFSGRQFSNSRSEMNVSTLELGDSALYLCASSPVSGTLPGDTQYFGPGTRLTVL.

The rearrangement links TRBV15 to TRBJ2-7; no clear D. CDR3 length: 16 residues. Germline CDR1 reads LNHNV; CDR2 reads YYDKDF (reference sequence). V was cut by 3 bases and J by 5 bases, with 20 bases left in between. The DNA of the CDR3 is TGTGCCACCAGCAGTCCCACCCCCGGAGATTCCGACGAGCAGTACTTC. Its protein product is CATSSPTPGDSDEQYF. The full variable domain, with the rest looked up from reference TRBV15 and TRBJ2-7, is DAMVIQNPRYQVTQFGKPVTLSCSQTLNHNVMYWYQQKSSQAPKLLFHYYDKDFNNEADTPDNFQSRRPNTSFCFLDIRSPGLGDTAMYLCATSSPTPGDSDEQYFGPGTRLTVT.

This CDR3 is CSVRIGETQYF. The CDR3 DNA sequence: TGCAGCGTTCGGATCGGGGAGACCCAGTACTTC. V usage is TRBV29-1 and J usage is TRBJ2-5; D gene unclear. Trimming took off 5 bases at V and 5 bases at J, with 9 bases between the two ends. The CDR3 is made up of 11 amino acids. Germline V gene data show CDR1 as SQVTM and CDR2 as ANQGSEA. The full variable domain, its missing parts supplied by reference TRBV29-1 and TRBJ2-5, is SAVISQKPSRDICQRGTSLTIQCQVDSQVTMMFWYRQQPGQSLTLIATANQGSEATYESGFVIDKFPISRPNLTFSTLTVSNMSPEDSSIYLCSVRIGETQYFGPGTRLLVL.

This chain connects TRBV25-1 to TRBJ2-3; a possible D gene is TRBD2 (5 bases). V was pared by 3 bases and J by 2 bases, with 15 bases between. Looked up from germline, CDR1 is MGHDK and CDR2 is SYGVNS. The CDR3 totals 16 residues. The CDR3 loop is CASSDRVAGITDTQYF. The CDR3 nucleotides read TGTGCCAGCAGTGATAGGGTAGCCGGGATCACAGATACGCAGTATTTT.

The J gene is TRBJ2-7, the V gene TRBV5-5; no clear D gene. Per the germline V gene, CDR1 is SGHKS and CDR2 is YYEKEE (reference sequence). The CDR3 consists of 11 residues. Trimming pared 4 bases from V and 6 bases from J, leaving 8 bases between. The CDR3 bases are TGTGCCAGCAGCCCTGGAATCGAGCAGTACTTC. Residues: CASSPGIEQYF.

In this sample, this clone is medium-sized. The chain has TRBV7-3 and TRBJ2-7; 8 bases line up with TRBD2. Germline trimming cut 2 bases from V and 4 bases from J; bases unmatched to any gene: 7. The CDR3 is made up of 15 amino acids. Germline loops: CDR1 SGHTA, CDR2 FQGTGA. The CDR3 region is CASSLEAGVRYEQYF. CDR3 DNA sequence: TGTGCCAGCAGCTTAGAAGCGGGAGTTAGGTACGAGCAGTACTTC.

The J gene is TRBJ1-4, the V gene TRBV6-1; 7 bases line up with TRBD1. Germline trimming cut 8 bases from V and 8 bases from J; bases unmatched to any gene: 8. CDR3 length equals 13 residues. Germline assignment: CDR1 MNHNS and CDR2 SASEGT. The CDR3 reads CASGGQVAEKLFF. In DNA form, the CDR3 reads TGTGCCAGCGGAGGACAGGTTGCCGAAAAACTGTTTTTT.

The chain combines TRBV25-1 with TRBJ2-1; D remains ambiguous. The CDR3 has 10 amino acids. V was clipped by 7 bases and J by 6 bases, with 4 bases between them. Germline CDR1 reads MGHDK; CDR2 reads SYGVNS. This CDR3 is CASTVNEQFF. DNA for the CDR3: TGTGCCAGCACCGTCAATGAGCAGTTCTTC.

The rearrangement links TRBV5-8 to TRBJ2-1; TRBD2 matches at 7 bases. The CDR3 contains 17 residues. With V trimmed by 5 bases and J by 2 bases, 13 bases remained unmatched. Per germline, CDR1 SGHTS and CDR2 YDEGEE. The CDR3 is CASSRKGGSFTYNEQFF. The CDR3, as DNA: TGTGCCAGCAGTCGAAAGGGCGGGAGTTTTACCTACAATGAGCAGTTCTTC. The whole variable domain, remainder taken from reference TRBV5-8 and TRBJ2-1, is EAGVTQSPTHLIKTRGQQATLRCSPISGHTSVYWYQQALGLGLQFLLWYDEGEERNRGNFPPRFSGRQFPNYSSELNVNALELEDSALYLCASSRKGGSFTYNEQFFGPGTRLTVL.

This rearrangement joins TRBV9 to TRBJ1-2; TRBD1 matches 8 bases. Trimming at V came to 1 base and at J to 8 bases, leaving 4 bases not matched to a gene. CDR1 is SGDLS and CDR2 is YYNGEE in the germline V gene. The CDR3 covers 13 residues. The DNA of the CDR3 is TGTGCCAGCAGCGTAACAGGGGGTCTGGGCTACACCTTC. Protein: CASSVTGGLGYTF.

V and J are TRBV4-1 and TRBJ2-3, with TRBD1 matching 7 bases. CDR1 is MGHRA and CDR2 is YSYEKL in the germline V gene. This CDR3 has 16 amino acids. V gave up 5 bases and J gave up 5 bases; unmatched junction bases: 13. CDR3 sequence reads: CASSYPGQLRKDTQYF. CDR3 sequence (DNA): TGCGCCAGCAGCTACCCGGGACAGTTGAGGAAAGATACGCAGTATTTT.

This clone occurred a few times. V gene TRBV11-2 combines with J gene TRBJ2-1; possibly TRBD1 or TRBD2 for D (5 bases each). CDR3 length equals 13 residues. Looked up from germline, CDR1 is SGHAT and CDR2 is FQNNGV. Trimming shortened V by 6 bases and J by 6 bases, and 12 bases separated the two germline ends. For the CDR3, the DNA is TGTGCCAGCAGTACCGGGACCGTCAATGAGCAGTTCTTC. Its protein is CASSTGTVNEQFF.

This rearrangement joins TRBV19 to TRBJ2-7, with 8 bases fitting TRBD2. J was trimmed by 5 bases and V by 7 bases; bases with no gene match: 22. This CDR3 region has 18 residues. Per germline, CDR1 LNHDA and CDR2 SQIVND (reference sequence). CDR3: CASNKRGLARVLDHEQYF. CDR3 sequence (DNA): TGTGCCAGTAATAAAAGAGGACTAGCCCGCGTATTAGACCACGAGCAGTACTTC.

This clone was seen only a few times. The rearrangement links TRBV29-1 to TRBJ1-1, with D possibly TRBD1 on 5 matching bases. The length of the CDR3 is 9 residues. CDR1 is SQVTM, CDR2 ANQGSEA, per germline. DNA for the CDR3: TGCAGATCGCAGGGAGAGGCTTTCTTT. This encodes CRSQGEAFF.

V and J are TRBV21-1 and TRBJ2-7; the table calls TRBD1, which could not be checked here. TRBV21-1 is designated a pseudogene. The CDR3 length is 16 residues. CDR3 bases: TGTGCCAGCAGCAAAGAGAAAGGGACAGGGGCCTCCGAGCAGTACTTC. It translates to CASSKEKGTGASEQYF.

The gene calls are TRBV6-5 and TRBJ1-3; the D is unclear. The CDR3 is 13 residues long. Between the trimmed V and J ends, which lost 6 bases and 0 bases, there was a span of 6 bases. Germline V CDR1 and CDR2: MNHEY, SVGAGI. CDR3 bases: TGTGCCAGCAGGCCTTTCTCTGGAAACACCATATATTTT. Translated: CASRPFSGNTIYF.

J is TRBJ1-5 and V is TRBV28; unclear D gene. The CDR3 contains 15 residues. Trimming removed 5 bases at V and 11 bases at J, with 22 bases between. The germline CDR1 and CDR2 sequences are MDHEN and SYDVKM. As DNA, the CDR3 is TGTGCCAGCAGTCTCTACACCCAGGTTCATAGATCCCAGCATTTT. As protein: CASSLYTQVHRSQHF. Together with reference TRBV28 and TRBJ1-5, the CDR3 gives the full variable domain: DVKVTQSSRYLVKRTGEKVFLECVQDMDHENMFWYRQDPGLGLRLIYFSYDVKMKEKGDIPEGYSVSREKKERFSLILESASTNQTSMYLCASSLYTQVHRSQHFGDGTRLSIL.

The V and J genes are TRBV5-1 and TRBJ1-1, with a weak D call TRBD1 (5 bases). Germline V gives CDR1 SGHRS, CDR2 YFSETQ. Trimming shortened V by 0 bases and J by 3 bases, and 6 bases separated the two germline ends. The CDR3 runs to 13 residues. The CDR3 is CASSLARDTEAFF. For the CDR3, the DNA is TGCGCCAGCAGCTTGGCCAGGGACACTGAAGCTTTCTTT.

This chain uses TRBV4-1 with TRBJ2-4, with unresolved D. Germline CDR1 is MGHRA and CDR2 is YSYEKL. Trimming cost V 1 base and J 2 bases, with 9 bases left between them. This CDR3 has 15 residues. In nucleotides, the CDR3 is TGCGCCAGCAGCCAAGGGGGATTATCCAAAAACATTCAGTACTTC. The encoded protein is CASSQGGLSKNIQYF.

The chain couples TRBV29-1 to TRBJ1-1; tentatively, D is TRBD1 (6 bases). Germline V gene data show CDR1 as SQVTM and CDR2 as ANQGSEA. CDR3 size: 13 residues. Trimming took off 1 base at V and 1 base at J, with 7 bases between the two ends. DNA of the CDR3: TGCAGCGTTGAAGCGGACAGGAACACTGAAGCTTTCTTT. Protein sequence: CSVEADRNTEAFF.

The chain employs TRBV18 and TRBJ2-3; no clear D gene. This CDR3 has 17 amino acids. Per germline, CDR1 KGHSH and CDR2 LQKENI. With 0 bases removed from V and 0 bases from J, the gap between germline ends came to 13 bases. CDR3 protein: CASSPPGTLTSTDTQYF. For the CDR3, the DNA is TGTGCCAGCTCACCACCGGGAACCCTAACTAGCACAGATACGCAGTATTTT.